The 26 T cell receptor beta chains reported below all come from one sample, sequenced in a study of neurological immune-mediated disorders. TCRdb analysed the 5' RACE reads with MiXCR anew, one entry per CDR3 protein. The profile covers around 18,000 distinct CDR3 sequences, with about 22% appearing a single time and 23% taken by the ten largest. Sequencing was carried out using PBMCs. These receptors all come from a man aged 50-60 years in good health.

This clonotype ranks as medium-sized. This chain links TRBV5-8 with TRBJ1-4, with 7 nucleotides matching TRBD1. This CDR3 is 13 amino acids long. The germline V gene has CDR1 SGHTS and CDR2 YDEGEE. J gave up 11 bases and V 0 bases, and 4 bases lay outside the gene matches. DNA for the CDR3: TGTGCCAGCAGCTTGGGCTACAGGGGCAAACTGTTTTTT. Its translation is CASSLGYRGKLFF.

This clonotype was counted ten times or more. The V call is TRBV7-9, the J call TRBJ1-3, with no clear D. In germline, CDR1 is SEHNR, CDR2 FQNEAQ (reference sequence). The CDR3 sequence is 13 residues long. The V end lost 6 bases, the J end lost 0 bases, and 6 bases lay between the germline ends. The CDR3 bases are TGTGCCAGCAGGTTGAGCTCTGGAAACACCATATATTTT. This gives the protein CASRLSSGNTIYF.

The chain links TRBV10-3 to TRBJ2-7, with 11 bases aligning to TRBD2. V was pared by 6 bases and J by 3 bases, with 10 bases of the junction left unmatched. The CDR3 contains 16 residues. Germline-derived CDR1 and CDR2 are ENHRY and SYGVKD. CDR3 in DNA: TGTGCCATCAGCCCACGTGTTACTAGCGGGAGCTACGAGCAGTACTTC. This encodes CAISPRVTSGSYEQYF.

The CDR3 sequence is CASRNGGSSYEQYF. The CDR3 bases are TGTGCCAGCAGAAATGGAGGGAGCTCCTACGAGCAGTACTTC. V usage is TRBV28 and J usage is TRBJ2-7, with D maybe TRBD2 (6 bases). The CDR3 has 14 residues. Germline-derived CDR1 and CDR2 are MDHEN and SYDVKM. V shed 6 bases and J shed 0 bases, with 12 bases lying between them.

This clonotype was observed many times. The V call is TRBV4-2, the J call TRBJ2-3; D is undetermined. CDR1 LGHNA and CDR2 YNFKEQ come from the germline V gene. V was shortened by 0 bases and J by 3 bases, with 1 base between the two germline ends. The CDR3 is made up of 12 amino acids. This chain's CDR3 is CASSQETDTQYF. CDR3 in DNA: TGTGCCAGCAGCCAAGAGACAGATACGCAGTATTTT.

This clonotype was picked up many times. This chain uses TRBV5-1 with TRBJ2-7; 8 bases are shared with TRBD1. The CDR3 is 15 residues long. Germline-derived CDR1 and CDR2 are SGHRS and YFSETQ. V shed 3 bases and J 2 bases; nucleotides not matched to a gene: 7. The CDR3 spells CASSWGTGSAYEQYF. The CDR3 DNA reads as TGCGCCAGCAGCTGGGGGACAGGAAGCGCCTACGAGCAGTACTTC.

This clonotype was seen many times. The genes are TRBV5-1 and TRBJ2-5, with D unclear. V was pared by 3 bases and J by 2 bases, with 11 bases between. CDR1 SGHRS and CDR2 YFSETQ come from the germline V gene. The CDR3 totals 14 residues. Here the CDR3 DNA reads TGCGCCAGCAGCTGGGGTCGGGCACAAGAGACCCAGTACTTC. Amino acids: CASSWGRAQETQYF.

At least ten counts were recorded for this clonotype. The J gene is TRBJ2-7, the V gene TRBV20-1, with D hard to call. V was clipped by 6 bases and J by 2 bases, with 5 bases between them. The CDR3 runs to 10 residues. Germline CDR1 DFQATT, CDR2 SNEGSKA (reference sequence). DNA for the CDR3: TGCAGTGCCCCCCCCTACGAGCAGTACTTC. Translated, it gives CSAPPYEQYF.

This chain links TRBV7-9 with TRBJ2-2; 7 nucleotides match TRBD2. CDR1 SEHNR and CDR2 FQNEAQ come from the germline V gene (reference sequence). V trimming: 1 base; J trimming: 3 bases; junction bases outside the gene matches: 5. The CDR3 runs to 16 residues. This chain's CDR3 is CASSLGAGWDTGELFF. The CDR3 DNA reads as TGTGCCAGCAGCTTAGGAGCGGGATGGGACACCGGGGAGCTGTTTTTT.

This clonotype was picked up many times. The chain couples TRBV20-1 to TRBJ2-1; TRBD2 might be the D (6 bases). Germline V CDR1 and CDR2: DFQATT, SNEGSKA (reference sequence). CDR3 size: 13 residues. The ends were cut back, 8 bases at V and 4 bases at J, with 15 bases in the middle. For the CDR3, the DNA is TGCAGTAAGTTGGGCGGGACTTACAATGAGCAGTTCTTC. It encodes CSKLGGTYNEQFF.

This clonotype has just a few counts. V gene TRBV14 combines with J gene TRBJ1-6, with 7 bases fitting TRBD1. The CDR3 covers 15 residues. V trimming: 4 bases; J trimming: 7 bases; junction bases outside the gene matches: 7. Germline loops: CDR1 SGHDN, CDR2 FVKESK. In DNA form, the CDR3 reads TGTGCCAGCAGCCCGCGTTACAGGGGCAATTCACCCCTCCACTTT. Amino acid sequence: CASSPRYRGNSPLHF.

This clonotype was seen ten or more times. The chain combines TRBV7-8 with TRBJ1-1, with a tentative D call TRBD1 (6 bases). The CDR3 loop spans 18 amino acids. V lost 3 bases, J lost 5 bases, and 25 bases lay in between. Germline lookup yields CDR1 SGHVS and CDR2 FQNEAQ. The CDR3 DNA follows: TGTGCCAGCAGCTTCCGGGGGGTCGGGGGGCTAAAGGGGACTGAAGCTTTCTTT. Encoded protein: CASSFRGVGGLKGTEAFF.

The genes are TRBV20-1 and TRBJ2-1, with 7 positions matching TRBD1. V lost 6 bases and J lost 8; bases outside the gene matches: 7. There are 12 residues in the CDR3. CDR1 is DFQATT and CDR2 is SNEGSKA in the germline V gene (reference sequence). The CDR3 region is CSAPDRLHEQFF. The CDR3 DNA sequence: TGCAGTGCCCCGGACAGGTTACATGAGCAGTTCTTC.

Ten or more counts support this clonotype. The chain has TRBV20-1 and TRBJ2-2; 8 nucleotides line up with TRBD1. V trimming: 0 bases; J trimming: 4 bases; junction bases outside the gene matches: 10. This CDR3 has 17 amino acids. Germline-derived CDR1 and CDR2 are DFQATT and SNEGSKA (reference sequence). CDR3 DNA sequence: TGCAGTGCTAGAGATCGGTTCCAGGGGGCGACCACCGGGGAGCTGTTTTTT. It yields the protein CSARDRFQGATTGELFF.

This clonotype appeared many times. The J gene is TRBJ2-7, the V gene TRBV29-1; D remains unclear. Per germline, CDR1 SQVTM and CDR2 ANQGSEA. V lost 0 bases to trimming and J lost 1 base, with 7 bases between them. CDR3 size: 13 residues. CDR3 amino acids: CSVEDPRSYEQYF. The CDR3 DNA sequence: TGCAGCGTTGAAGATCCCAGGTCCTACGAGCAGTACTTC.

This chain's CDR3 is CASSFGTSAHEQYF. CDR3 in DNA: TGTGCCAGCAGCTTCGGGACTAGCGCCCACGAGCAGTACTTC. V and J are TRBV7-2 and TRBJ2-7; 10 nucleotides line up with TRBD2. V lost 3 bases and J lost 5; bases outside the gene matches: 4. Germline V gives CDR1 SGHTA, CDR2 FQGNSA. This CDR3 region has 14 residues.

The chain carries TRBV12-3 or TRBV12-4 and TRBJ2-1, with 8 bases aligning to TRBD2. The CDR3 loop spans 14 amino acids. The trim removed 5 bases at V and 12 bases at J, leaving 12 bases unmatched. CDR3 sequence reads: CASSPGGGGRVQFF. CDR3 bases: TGTGCCAGCAGTCCCGGGGGGGGAGGGCGGGTGCAGTTCTTC.

In this sample, this clonotype turned up many times. The chain employs TRBV7-6 and TRBJ2-1; perhaps TRBD2 as D (5 bases). V shed 2 bases and J shed 5 bases, with 22 bases lying between them. The germline V gene encodes CDR1 SGHVS and CDR2 FNYEAQ. The CDR3 contains 18 residues. The CDR3 DNA reads TGTGCCAGCAGCTTAAGGGCTGGTCTGCGGGTGGCTAACAATGAGCAGTTCTTC. Translating gives CASSLRAGLRVANNEQFF.

This clonotype has ten or more counts. The chain employs TRBV20-1 and TRBJ2-5; 9 bases fit TRBD1. The CDR3 contains 13 residues. In germline, CDR1 is DFQATT, CDR2 SNEGSKA (reference sequence). Losses at the gene ends were 6 bases for V and 5 bases for J; bases not matched to a gene: 7. DNA of the CDR3: TGCAGTGCGGCAACAGGGGGCGGGGAGACCCAGTACTTC. It yields the protein CSAATGGGETQYF.

In its sample, this clonotype was seen once. The chain couples TRBV20-1 to TRBJ2-1; 7 bases align to TRBD2. This CDR3 contains 15 residues. Trimming removed 3 bases from V and 4 bases from J; junction bases left unmatched: 9. Germline assignment: CDR1 DFQATT and CDR2 SNEGSKA (reference sequence). CDR3 sequence (DNA): TGCAGTGCTAGTGTCCCCGAGCGGGGATACAATGAGCAGTTCTTC. Residues: CSASVPERGYNEQFF.

This clonotype was counted ten times or more. The DNA of the CDR3 is TGCAGTGCCCGACGGGACGGCTACTACGAGCAGTACTTC. Translation: CSARRDGYYEQYF. The J gene is TRBJ2-7, the V gene TRBV20-1; either TRBD1 or TRBD2 may supply D (5 bases each). Trimming left V 6 bases short and J 3 bases short, with 15 bases between. CDR1 DFQATT and CDR2 SNEGSKA come from the germline V gene (reference sequence). The CDR3 length is 13 residues.

Judged by abundance, this clonotype is medium-sized. The chain employs TRBV9 and TRBJ2-7; the match to TRBD1 covers 8 bases. Per germline, CDR1 SGDLS and CDR2 YYNGEE. This CDR3 region has 16 residues. V dropped 3 bases and J dropped 2; count of bases not matched to a gene: 10. The CDR3 here is CASSAGGTGGTYEQYF. CDR3 DNA: TGTGCCAGCAGCGCCGGTGGGACAGGCGGGACCTACGAGCAGTACTTC.

Many counts were recorded for this clonotype. The chain combines TRBV7-2 with TRBJ2-7; no reliable D call. This CDR3 comprises 15 residues. From germline, CDR1 is SGHTA and CDR2 FQGNSA. The germline V and J ends were trimmed by 1 base and 5 bases, with 15 bases remaining between them. The CDR3 is CASSLVGLSIDEQYF. The CDR3 DNA sequence: TGTGCCAGCAGCTTAGTCGGGCTCTCCATAGACGAGCAGTACTTC.

The J gene is TRBJ2-1, the V gene TRBV12-3 or TRBV12-4, with D possibly TRBD1 on 5 matching bases. V was trimmed by 9 bases and J by 0 bases, leaving 12 bases between them. This CDR3 comprises 14 residues. Written as DNA, the CDR3 is TGTGCCAGTTGTAGGGGCTCCTCCTACAATGAGCAGTTCTTC. It yields the protein CASCRGSSYNEQFF.

This chain links TRBV9 with TRBJ2-2; the match to TRBD2 covers 8 bases. Germline loops: CDR1 SGDLS, CDR2 YYNGEE. Losses at the gene ends were 0 bases for V and 4 bases for J; bases not matched to a gene: 5. The CDR3 covers 16 residues. CDR3 amino acids: CASSVEGLASTGELFF. CDR3 coding DNA: TGTGCCAGCAGCGTAGAAGGACTAGCAAGCACCGGGGAGCTGTTTTTT.

This clonotype came up many times. The V gene is TRBV19, the J gene TRBJ2-3; no firm D call. The CDR3 extends over 13 amino acids. V lost 5 bases, J lost 2 bases, and 8 bases lay in between. Germline V gene data show CDR1 as LNHDA and CDR2 as SQIVND (reference sequence). CDR3 bases: TGTGCCAGTAGTGCCCCTCCCACAGATACGCAGTATTTT. Translated: CASSAPPTDTQYF.